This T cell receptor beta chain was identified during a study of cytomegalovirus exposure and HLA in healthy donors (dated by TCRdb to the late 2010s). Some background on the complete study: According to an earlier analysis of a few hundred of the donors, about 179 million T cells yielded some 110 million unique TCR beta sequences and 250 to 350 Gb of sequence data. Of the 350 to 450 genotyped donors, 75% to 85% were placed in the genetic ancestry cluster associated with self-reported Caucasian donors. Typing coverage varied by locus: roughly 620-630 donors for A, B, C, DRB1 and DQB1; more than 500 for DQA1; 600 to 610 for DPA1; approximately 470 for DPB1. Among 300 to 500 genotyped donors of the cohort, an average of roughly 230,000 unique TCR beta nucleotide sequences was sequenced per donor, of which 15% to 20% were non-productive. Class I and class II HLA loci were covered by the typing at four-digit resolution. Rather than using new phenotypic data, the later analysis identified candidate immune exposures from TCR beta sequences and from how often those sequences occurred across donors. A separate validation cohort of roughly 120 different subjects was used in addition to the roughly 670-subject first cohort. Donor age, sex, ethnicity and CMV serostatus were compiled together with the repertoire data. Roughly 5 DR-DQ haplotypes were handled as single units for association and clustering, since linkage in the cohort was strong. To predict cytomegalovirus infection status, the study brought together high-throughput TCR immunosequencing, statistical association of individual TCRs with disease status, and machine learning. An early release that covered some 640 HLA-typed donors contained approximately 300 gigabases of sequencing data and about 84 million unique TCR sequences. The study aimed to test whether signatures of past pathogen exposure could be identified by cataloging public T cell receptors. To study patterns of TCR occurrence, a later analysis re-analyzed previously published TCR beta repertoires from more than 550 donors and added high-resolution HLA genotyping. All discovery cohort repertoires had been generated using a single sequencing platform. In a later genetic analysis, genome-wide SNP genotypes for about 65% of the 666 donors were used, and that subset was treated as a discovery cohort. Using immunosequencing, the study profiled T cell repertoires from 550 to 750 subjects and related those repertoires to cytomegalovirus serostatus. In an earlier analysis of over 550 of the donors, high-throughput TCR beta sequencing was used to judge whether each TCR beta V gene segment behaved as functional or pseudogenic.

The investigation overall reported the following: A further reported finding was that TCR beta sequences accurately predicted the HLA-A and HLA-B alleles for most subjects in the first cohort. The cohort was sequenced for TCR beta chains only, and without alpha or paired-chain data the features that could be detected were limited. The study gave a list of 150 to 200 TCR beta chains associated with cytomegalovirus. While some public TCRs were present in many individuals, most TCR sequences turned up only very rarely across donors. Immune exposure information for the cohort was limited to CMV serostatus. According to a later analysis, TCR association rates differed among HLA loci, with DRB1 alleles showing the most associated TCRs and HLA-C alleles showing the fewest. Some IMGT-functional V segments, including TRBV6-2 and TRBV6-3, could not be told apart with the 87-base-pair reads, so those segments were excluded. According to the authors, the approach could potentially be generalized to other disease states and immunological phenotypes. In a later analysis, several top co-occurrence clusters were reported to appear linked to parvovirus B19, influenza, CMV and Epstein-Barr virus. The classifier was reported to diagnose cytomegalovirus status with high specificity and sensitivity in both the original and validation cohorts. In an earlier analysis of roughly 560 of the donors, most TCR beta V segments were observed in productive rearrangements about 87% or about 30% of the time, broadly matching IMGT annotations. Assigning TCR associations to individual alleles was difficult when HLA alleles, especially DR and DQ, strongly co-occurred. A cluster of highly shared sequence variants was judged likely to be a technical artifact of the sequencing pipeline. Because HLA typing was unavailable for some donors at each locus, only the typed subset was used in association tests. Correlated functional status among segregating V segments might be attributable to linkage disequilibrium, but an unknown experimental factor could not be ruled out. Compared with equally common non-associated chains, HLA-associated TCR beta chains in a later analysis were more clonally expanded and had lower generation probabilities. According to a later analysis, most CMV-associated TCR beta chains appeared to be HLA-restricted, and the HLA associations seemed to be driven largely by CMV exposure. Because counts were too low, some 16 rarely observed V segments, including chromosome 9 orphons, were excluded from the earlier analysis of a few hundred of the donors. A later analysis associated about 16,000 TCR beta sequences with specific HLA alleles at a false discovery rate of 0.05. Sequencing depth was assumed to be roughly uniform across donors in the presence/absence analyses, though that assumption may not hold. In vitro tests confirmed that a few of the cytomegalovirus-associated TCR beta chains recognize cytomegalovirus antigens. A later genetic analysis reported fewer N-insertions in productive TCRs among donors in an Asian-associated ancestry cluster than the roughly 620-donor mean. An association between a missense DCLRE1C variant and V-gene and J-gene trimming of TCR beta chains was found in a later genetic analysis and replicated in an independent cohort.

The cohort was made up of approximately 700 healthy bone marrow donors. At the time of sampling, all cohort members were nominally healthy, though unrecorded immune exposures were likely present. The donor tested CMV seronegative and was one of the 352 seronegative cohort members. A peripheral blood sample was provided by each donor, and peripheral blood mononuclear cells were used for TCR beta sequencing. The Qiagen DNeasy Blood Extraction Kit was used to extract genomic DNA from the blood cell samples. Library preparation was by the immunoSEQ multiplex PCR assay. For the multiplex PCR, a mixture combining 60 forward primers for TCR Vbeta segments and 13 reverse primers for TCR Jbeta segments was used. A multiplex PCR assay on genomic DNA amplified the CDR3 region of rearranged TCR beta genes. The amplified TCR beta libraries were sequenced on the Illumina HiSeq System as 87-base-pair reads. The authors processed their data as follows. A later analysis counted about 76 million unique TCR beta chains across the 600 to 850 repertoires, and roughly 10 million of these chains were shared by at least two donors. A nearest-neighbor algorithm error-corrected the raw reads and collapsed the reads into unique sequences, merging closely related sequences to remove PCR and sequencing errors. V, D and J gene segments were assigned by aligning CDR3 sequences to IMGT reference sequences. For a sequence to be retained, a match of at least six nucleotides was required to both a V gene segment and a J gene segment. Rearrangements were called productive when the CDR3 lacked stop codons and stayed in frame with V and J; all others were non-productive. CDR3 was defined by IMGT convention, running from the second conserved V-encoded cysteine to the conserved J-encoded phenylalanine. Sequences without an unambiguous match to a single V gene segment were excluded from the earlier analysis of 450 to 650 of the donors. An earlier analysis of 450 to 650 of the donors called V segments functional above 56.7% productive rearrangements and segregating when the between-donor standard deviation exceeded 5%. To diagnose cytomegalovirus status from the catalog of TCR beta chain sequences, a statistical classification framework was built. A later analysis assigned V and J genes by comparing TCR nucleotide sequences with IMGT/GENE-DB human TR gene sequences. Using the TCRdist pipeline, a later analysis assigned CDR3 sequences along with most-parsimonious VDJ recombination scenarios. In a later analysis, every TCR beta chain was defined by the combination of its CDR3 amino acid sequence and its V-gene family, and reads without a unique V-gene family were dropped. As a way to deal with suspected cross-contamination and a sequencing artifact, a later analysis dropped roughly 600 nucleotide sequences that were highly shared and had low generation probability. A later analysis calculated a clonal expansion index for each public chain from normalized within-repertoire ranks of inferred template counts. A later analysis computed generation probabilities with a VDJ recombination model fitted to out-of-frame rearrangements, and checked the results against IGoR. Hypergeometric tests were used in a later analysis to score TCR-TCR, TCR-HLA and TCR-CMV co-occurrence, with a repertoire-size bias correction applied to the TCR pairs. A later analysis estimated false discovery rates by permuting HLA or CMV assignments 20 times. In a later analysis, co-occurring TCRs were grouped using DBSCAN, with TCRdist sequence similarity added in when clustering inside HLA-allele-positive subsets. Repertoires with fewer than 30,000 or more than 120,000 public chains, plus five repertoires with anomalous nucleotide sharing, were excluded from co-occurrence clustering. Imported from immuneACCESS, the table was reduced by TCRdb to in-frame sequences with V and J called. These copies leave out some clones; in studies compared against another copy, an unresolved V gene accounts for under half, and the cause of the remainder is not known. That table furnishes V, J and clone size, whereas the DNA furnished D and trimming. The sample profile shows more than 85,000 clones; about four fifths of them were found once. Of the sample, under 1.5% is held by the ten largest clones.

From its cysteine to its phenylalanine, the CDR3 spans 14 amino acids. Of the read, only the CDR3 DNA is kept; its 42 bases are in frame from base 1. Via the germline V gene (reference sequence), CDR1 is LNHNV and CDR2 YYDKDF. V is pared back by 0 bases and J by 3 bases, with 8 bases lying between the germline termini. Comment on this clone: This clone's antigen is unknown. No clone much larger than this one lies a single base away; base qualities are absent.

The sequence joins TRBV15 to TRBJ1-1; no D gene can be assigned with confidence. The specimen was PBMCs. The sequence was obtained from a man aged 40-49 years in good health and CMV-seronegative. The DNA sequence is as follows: TGTGCCACCAGCAGAGATAGAGAGGACACTGAAGCTTTCTTT. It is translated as CATSRDREDTEAFF. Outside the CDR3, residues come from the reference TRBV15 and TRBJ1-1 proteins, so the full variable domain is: DAMVIQNPRYQVTQFGKPVTLSCSQTLNHNVMYWYQQKSSQAPKLLFHYYDKDFNNEADTPDNFQSRRPNTSFCFLDIRSPGLGDTAMYLCATSRDREDTEAFFGQGTRLTVV.